Shown below are 21 T cell receptor beta chains from a single sample sequenced in a study of radiotherapy plus CTLA-4 blockade in lung cancer. Profiled with immunoSEQ multiplex PCR; TCRdb holds only in-frame clones, not every one. The data show about 44,000 clones, around 77% seen once. This specimen consisted of peripheral blood, obtained from a patient treated with radiotherapy plus ipilimumab. Receptors originate from a human donor with non-small cell lung cancer whose response to radiotherapy plus ipilimumab could not be evaluated.

This chain uses TRBV11-3 with TRBJ1-1, with TRBD1 as a possible D gene (5 bases). V was pared by 4 bases and J by 1 base, with 13 bases between. Germline V CDR1 and CDR2: SGHNT, YENEEA. The CDR3 extends over 15 amino acids. The CDR3: CASSWGLRSNTEAFF. In DNA form, the CDR3 reads TGTGCCAGCAGCTGGGGCCTCCGATCGAACACTGAAGCTTTCTTT.

About this clone itself: The junction departs from germline at one end; a sequencing error may be responsible. The chain links TRBV27 to TRBJ1-1, with D unresolved. Germline V gene data show CDR1 as MNHEY and CDR2 as SMNVEV (reference sequence). CDR3 length: 15 residues. As DNA, the CDR3 is TGTACCAGCAGTTTTGAGCGGAATGTTAACACTGAAGCTTTCTTT. This codes for CTSSFERNVNTEAFF.

The V and J genes are TRBV29-1 and TRBJ1-1, with D tentatively TRBD1 (6 bases). V gave up 7 bases and J gave up 0 bases, with 12 bases separating them. In germline, CDR1 is SQVTM, CDR2 ANQGSEA. This CDR3 has 13 residues. CDR3 amino acids: CSGRGGMNTEAFF. The CDR3 DNA is TGCAGCGGAAGGGGGGGGATGAACACTGAAGCTTTCTTT.

The chain has TRBV18 and TRBJ2-7; D is unclear. There are 14 residues in the CDR3. Trimming took 6 bases from V and 5 from J, leaving 17 bases between them. Looked up from germline, CDR1 is KGHSH and CDR2 is LQKENI. The CDR3 protein is CASSLGLRRDEQYF. CDR3 bases: TGTGCCAGCTCCCTCGGTCTCCGTCGGGACGAGCAGTACTTC.

This clone has just a few counts. The V call is TRBV5-1, the J call TRBJ2-7; 7 bases agree with TRBD2. The CDR3 contains 14 residues. The germline CDR1 and CDR2 sequences are SGHRS and YFSETQ. The trim removed 0 bases at V and 5 bases at J, leaving 5 bases unmatched. In nucleotides, the CDR3 is TGCGCCAGCAGCTTGGTCGGACTAGGAAACGAGCAGTACTTC. Its translation: CASSLVGLGNEQYF.

CDR3 region: CASSFLDRRGGQPQHF. In nucleotides, the CDR3 is TGTGCCAGCAGTTTTCTCGACAGAAGAGGTGGTCAGCCCCAGCATTTT. The chain links TRBV28 to TRBJ1-5; possible D gene TRBD1, 5 bases. The CDR3 runs to 16 residues. Between the trimmed V and J ends, which lost 3 bases and 6 bases, there was a span of 18 bases. CDR1 is MDHEN and CDR2 is SYDVKM in the germline V gene.

This chain uses TRBV27 with TRBJ1-5; a weak D match, TRBD1 (6 bases). Germline lookup yields CDR1 MNHEY and CDR2 SMNVEV (reference sequence). The CDR3 runs 15 residues. Trimming pared 6 bases from V and 2 bases from J, leaving 14 bases between. Here the CDR3 reads CASRPGVVGNQPQHF. The CDR3 coding sequence is TGTGCCAGCAGACCAGGGGTTGTTGGCAATCAGCCCCAGCATTTT.

The V and J genes are TRBV11-3 and TRBJ2-1, with 9 bases matching TRBD2. From germline, CDR1 is SGHNT and CDR2 YENEEA. The CDR3 is 17 amino acids. V was pared by 2 bases and J by 6 bases, with 11 bases of the junction left unmatched. The CDR3 DNA follows: TGTGCCAGCAGCTTACGGGGAGCGGGAGGAAGTAGCAATGAGCAGTTCTTC. Translated, it gives CASSLRGAGGSSNEQFF.

This clone was counted a few times. This rearrangement joins TRBV16 to TRBJ1-2, with TRBD1 matching 12 bases. From germline, CDR1 is KGHSY and CDR2 FQNENV. Trimming at V came to 1 base and at J to 6 bases, leaving 6 bases not matched to a gene. This CDR3 is built from 16 residues. In DNA, the CDR3 is TGTGCCAGCAGCCAATGGGGGACAGGGGGCTTCAATGGCTACACCTTC. Its protein is CASSQWGTGGFNGYTF.

This clone appeared a few times. The genes are TRBV7-2 and TRBJ1-2; 11 bases map to TRBD1. V was pared by 1 base and J by 3 bases, with 4 bases of the junction left unmatched. This CDR3 region has 16 residues. Germline CDR1 reads SGHTA; CDR2 reads FQGNSA. The CDR3: CASSLDGTGGYYGYTF. The CDR3 DNA is TGTGCCAGCAGCTTAGACGGGACAGGGGGTTACTATGGCTACACCTTC.

The chain couples TRBV6-6 to TRBJ2-5; 7 nucleotides align to TRBD2. The germline V gene has CDR1 MNHNY and CDR2 SVGAGI (reference sequence). V lost 0 bases and J lost 7; bases outside the gene matches: 5. This CDR3 has 14 residues. CDR3 sequence: CASSYSTSSGTQYF. CDR3 in DNA: TGTGCCAGCAGTTACTCGACTAGCTCCGGGACCCAGTACTTC.

The V call is TRBV29-1, the J call TRBJ2-1; the D gene is possibly TRBD2 (5 bases). CDR3 length equals 13 residues. Germline CDR1 is SQVTM and CDR2 is ANQGSEA. Trimming shortened V by 1 base and J by 9 bases, and 13 bases separated the two germline ends. CDR3 sequence reads: CSVEVLVHTEQFF. DNA for the CDR3: TGCAGCGTTGAAGTACTAGTGCATACTGAGCAGTTCTTC.

The chain couples TRBV7-9 to TRBJ1-2; D might be TRBD1 (6 bases). Deletions cut 1 base from V and 4 bases from J, with 13 bases between. The CDR3 is 15 residues long. In germline, CDR1 is SEHNR, CDR2 FQNEAQ (reference sequence). The CDR3 protein is CASSLVGEQGYGYTF. In DNA, the CDR3 is TGTGCCAGCAGCTTAGTCGGGGAACAGGGCTATGGCTACACCTTC.

V and J are TRBV30 and TRBJ1-2, with D possibly TRBD1 on 5 matching bases. The CDR3 extends over 15 amino acids. The V end was cut by 5 bases, the J end by 0 bases, with 16 bases between. Looked up from germline, CDR1 is GTSNPN and CDR2 is SVGIG (reference sequence). The CDR3 bases are TGTGCCTGGGCCCGGTCGGGGGGGTCTAACTATGGCTACACCTTC. Protein: CAWARSGGSNYGYTF. The full variable domain, rest sourced from reference TRBV30 and TRBJ1-2, is SQTIHQWPATLVQPVGSPLSLECTVEGTSNPNLYWYRQAAGRGLQLLFYSVGIGQISSEVPQNLSASRPQDRQFILSSKKLLLSDSGFYLCAWARSGGSNYGYTFGSGTRLTVV.

V gene TRBV18 combines with J gene TRBJ1-2; D possibly corresponds to TRBD1 (5 bases). There are 19 residues in the CDR3. Germline loops: CDR1 KGHSH, CDR2 LQKENI. Trimming left V 1 base short and J 1 base short, with 22 bases between. The DNA for the CDR3 is TGTGCCAGCTCACCACTGTCGGCCGGGGGTGGAGGGAATAACTATGGCTACACCTTC. It codes for CASSPLSAGGGGNNYGYTF.

The chain links TRBV6-5 to TRBJ2-1; possibly TRBD1 for D (5 bases). V shed 4 bases and J shed 7 bases, with 11 bases lying between them. The CDR3 spans 13 residues. The germline gives CDR1 MNHEY, CDR2 SVGAGI. The DNA for the CDR3 is TGTGCCAGCAGTTCCTCTTACAGGAATGAGCAGTTCTTC. It codes for CASSSSYRNEQFF.

The chain links TRBV10-3 to TRBJ2-7; tentatively, D is TRBD1 (6 bases). The germline V gene encodes CDR1 ENHRY and CDR2 SYGVKD. V was trimmed by 6 bases and J by 0 bases, leaving 9 bases between them. This CDR3 contains 13 residues. The CDR3 spells CAISRDTSYEQYF. Here the CDR3 DNA reads TGTGCCATCAGCCGGGACACCTCCTACGAGCAGTACTTC.

The chain is built from TRBV7-9 and TRBJ2-7; 9 bases are shared with TRBD1. The ends lost 3 bases at V and 1 base at J; junction bases unmatched: 4. Germline CDR1 reads SEHNR; CDR2 reads FQNEAQ (reference sequence). The CDR3 contains 15 residues. This chain's CDR3 is CASSFPGQGSYEQYF. The CDR3 DNA reads TGTGCCAGCAGCTTTCCGGGACAGGGTTCCTACGAGCAGTACTTC.

The chain combines TRBV19 with TRBJ2-2, with TRBD2 matching 14 bases. Germline V gives CDR1 LNHDA, CDR2 SQIVND (reference sequence). The CDR3 has 18 residues. The V segment lost 4 bases and the J segment 4 bases; nucleotides outside the gene matches: 8. The CDR3 region is CASSTGLAGGRGTGELFF. In DNA form, the CDR3 reads TGTGCCAGTAGTACCGGACTAGCGGGAGGTCGGGGCACCGGGGAGCTGTTTTTT.

V is TRBV30 and J is TRBJ2-5, with a possible D match to TRBD1 (6 bases). The DNA end is a closer match to TRBJ2-7, so the J assignment may be wrong. There are 15 residues in the CDR3. CDR1 is GTSNPN, CDR2 SVGIG, per germline (reference sequence). The CDR3 DNA sequence: TGTGCCTGGAGAGGGGTGTCAGGGGAAAAGTACGAGCAGTACTTC. Amino acid sequence: CAWRGVSGEKYEQYF.

The rearrangement links TRBV5-1 to TRBJ1-6; TRBD1 matches at 8 bases. The CDR3 extends over 15 amino acids. CDR1 SGHRS and CDR2 YFSETQ come from the germline V gene. V lost 3 bases and J lost 7; bases outside the gene matches: 6. The CDR3 protein is CASSSTGGGNSPLHF. CDR3 coding DNA: TGCGCCAGCAGCTCTACAGGGGGAGGGAATTCACCCCTCCACTTT.